Following are 19 T cell receptor beta chains from one sample sequenced in a study of blood T cells in healthy people across ages. Primed by a sample-barcoded 5' primer and a J-beta primer mix, a second PCR proceeded for roughly 6 to 12 cycles. TCRdb fed the 5' RACE reads into MiXCR, producing one record per CDR3 protein. This sample yields 1.5 million to 2 million distinct CDR3 sequences, of which roughly 28% are seen a single time; less than 9.5% belongs to the top ten. Material: blood. Source of these receptors: a woman aged 25 to 39 in good health.

In this sample, this clonotype turned up a few times. The chain carries TRBV12-3 or TRBV12-4 and TRBJ2-2; D ambiguous. Trimming removed 8 bases from V and 4 bases from J, with 23 bases in between. This CDR3 is built from 17 residues. CDR3 coding DNA: TGTGCCAGCCGGTTTCAAGGATGGGCAGAAGGCACCGGGGAGCTGTTTTTT. Translating gives CASRFQGWAEGTGELFF.

The chain carries TRBV7-8 and TRBJ1-1, with D perhaps matching TRBD1 (5 bases). V was shortened by 5 bases and J by 6 bases, with 13 bases between the two germline ends. The CDR3 contains 13 residues. Germline V gene data show CDR1 as SGHVS and CDR2 as FQNEAQ. The CDR3 region has the DNA TGTGCCAGCAGCCGATTGGGGCTCGCTGAAGCTTTCTTT. Translating it yields CASSRLGLAEAFF.

This chain joins TRBV9 and TRBJ2-7, with 8 bases that match TRBD2. Germline CDR1 and CDR2: SGDLS and YYNGEE. The junction had 13 bases not matched to a gene; V was cut back by 0 bases and J by 5 bases. This CDR3 has 17 amino acids. CDR3 region: CASSVGGAGVIGNEQYF. CDR3 nucleotide sequence: TGTGCCAGCAGCGTAGGAGGAGCGGGAGTTATCGGCAACGAGCAGTACTTC.

Note on this clonotype: Compared with germline, one end of the junction differs, possibly owing to a read error. This chain connects TRBV11-2 to TRBJ2-7; 11 bases align to TRBD2. CDR1 is SGHAT, CDR2 FQNNGV, per germline. This CDR3 comprises 19 residues. The CDR3 protein is CAGSALGLAVKRSSYEQYF. The CDR3 DNA reads as TGTGCCGGCAGCGCGCTGGGACTAGCGGTAAAACGGAGCTCCTACGAGCAGTACTTC.

This chain uses TRBV6-5 with TRBJ2-7, with TRBD2 matching over 9 bases. The CDR3 covers 15 residues. Per germline, CDR1 MNHEY and CDR2 SVGAGI. Losses at the gene ends were 2 bases for V and 4 bases for J; bases not matched to a gene: 6. CDR3 in amino acids: CASSYDGTSPYEQYF. In DNA form, the CDR3 reads TGTGCCAGCAGTTACGACGGGACTAGCCCGTACGAGCAGTACTTC.

This clonotype was found a few times. The chain is built from TRBV7-2 and TRBJ2-3; D is tentatively TRBD1 or TRBD2 (5 bases each). Trimming took 3 bases from V and 8 from J, leaving 15 bases between them. CDR1 and CDR2 (germline): SGHTA, FQGNSA. CDR3 size: 14 residues. The CDR3 DNA follows: TGTGCCAGCAGCTTGAGCGGCCCGCAGGGTACGCAGTATTTT. Translating gives CASSLSGPQGTQYF.

The rearrangement joins TRBV3-1 to TRBJ2-1; TRBD2 matches at 13 bases. Germline V gene sequence: CDR1 LGHDT, CDR2 YNNKEL (reference sequence). This CDR3 has 15 residues. Trimming took 4 bases from V and 9 from J; bases not matched to a gene: 6. CDR3 bases: TGTGCCAGCAGCCCTCCGGGACTAGCGGGATTTGAGCAGTTCTTC. Translation: CASSPPGLAGFEQFF.

In this sample, this clonotype turned up many times. The rearrangement uses TRBV5-1 and TRBJ2-5, with a tentative D call TRBD1 (5 bases). CDR1 and CDR2 (germline): SGHRS, YFSETQ. This CDR3 spans 16 amino acids. V lost 1 base to trimming and J lost 4 bases, with 17 bases between them. CDR3 bases: TGCGCCAGCAGCTTGTCTACCTCAGGGATGAGAGAGACCCAGTACTTC. This gives the protein CASSLSTSGMRETQYF.

The V gene is TRBV27, the J gene TRBJ2-5; 8 bases line up with TRBD1. Germline CDR1 is MNHEY and CDR2 is SMNVEV (reference sequence). This CDR3 has 16 amino acids. V lost 7 bases to trimming and J lost 2 bases; unmatched junction nucleotides: 12. This CDR3 reads CASMRMQGASQETQYF. DNA for the CDR3: TGTGCCAGCATGAGGATGCAGGGGGCTTCTCAAGAGACCCAGTACTTC.

This chain links TRBV29-1 with TRBJ2-1, with a tentative D call TRBD1 (5 bases). Trimming cost V 4 bases and J 8 bases, with 21 bases left between them. The CDR3 has 15 amino acids. Germline V gene sequence: CDR1 SQVTM, CDR2 ANQGSEA. The CDR3 DNA is TGCAGCGTTGGGCGGACCCAGGGCGTGGGGCATGAGCAGTTCTTC. It encodes CSVGRTQGVGHEQFF.

This clonotype was detected only a few times. V is TRBV20-1 and J is TRBJ2-1; TRBD2 is a possible D gene (6 bases). V lost 8 bases, J lost 1 base, and 12 bases lay in between. This CDR3 region has 13 residues. Germline V gene sequence: CDR1 DFQATT, CDR2 SNEGSKA (reference sequence). CDR3 sequence reads: CSSPGTSYNEQFF. The CDR3 DNA is TGCAGTTCGCCCGGGACTTCCTACAATGAGCAGTTCTTC.

This clonotype appeared many times. The rearrangement links TRBV27 to TRBJ2-7; D not certain. The CDR3 runs 11 residues. V dropped 9 bases and J dropped 6 bases, with 12 bases sitting between them. The V gene's germline CDR1 is MNHEY and CDR2 SMNVEV (reference sequence). The CDR3 is CASGETGEQYF. CDR3 DNA: TGTGCCAGTGGAGAAACGGGCGAGCAGTACTTC.

This clonotype occurred many times. This chain connects TRBV5-5 to TRBJ2-4; 9 nucleotides align to TRBD2. The CDR3 has 16 residues. The trim removed 4 bases at V and 4 bases at J, leaving 9 bases unmatched. Germline V gene sequence: CDR1 SGHKS, CDR2 YYEKEE (reference sequence). This CDR3 is CASSRYSGGRKNIQYF. CDR3 DNA: TGTGCCAGCAGCAGGTATAGCGGGGGAAGGAAAAACATTCAGTACTTC.

This clonotype was detected ten times or more. The chain's CDR3 is CASRADYNEQFF. The DNA of the CDR3 is TGTGCCAGCAGAGCGGATTACAATGAGCAGTTCTTC. This chain links TRBV12-3 or TRBV12-4 with TRBJ2-1, with D maybe TRBD2 (5 bases). V was trimmed by 6 bases and J by 4 bases, leaving 7 bases between them. The CDR3 is made up of 12 amino acids.

The DNA of the CDR3 is TGTGCCAGCAGCTCTATTAGCGGGAGGAACACCGGGGAGCTGTTTTTT. It encodes CASSSISGRNTGELFF. This rearrangement joins TRBV7-2 to TRBJ2-2, with 9 bases that match TRBD2. Per the germline V gene, CDR1 is SGHTA and CDR2 is FQGNSA. This CDR3 contains 16 residues. With 4 bases clipped from V and 1 base from J, the junction kept 4 bases outside the gene matches.

The chain is built from TRBV3-1 and TRBJ1-6; no reliable D call. Germline values: CDR1 LGHDT, CDR2 YNNKEL (reference sequence). This CDR3 is 16 amino acids long. V was pared by 1 base and J by 10 bases, with 17 bases between. The CDR3 here is CASSQVNTGAESPLHF. The CDR3 DNA sequence: TGTGCCAGCAGCCAAGTTAACACTGGAGCAGAATCACCCCTCCACTTT.

A note on this clonotype: A single base separates this from a much larger clone, so it may be a read error. This sequence joins TRBV5-1 and TRBJ2-1; D tentatively reads TRBD1 or TRBD2 (5 bases each). Germline CDR1 is SGHRS and CDR2 is YFSETQ. V shed 7 bases and J shed 10 bases, with 18 bases lying between them. The CDR3 extends over 13 amino acids. The CDR3 spells CASRRDGRYEQFF. The DNA for the CDR3 is TGCGCCAGCCGCCGGGACGGAAGATACGAGCAGTTCTTC. The full variable domain, in which reference TRBV5-1 and TRBJ2-1 provide the parts outside the CDR3, is KAGVTQTPRYLIKTRGQQVTLSCSPISGHRSVSWYQQTPGQGLQFLFEYFSETQRNKGNFPGRFSGRQFSNSRSEMNVSTLELGDSALYLCASRRDGRYEQFFGPGTRLTVL.

This clonotype has more than one count but fewer than ten. The rearrangement links TRBV7-9 to TRBJ2-2; the D gene is possibly TRBD1 (6 bases). The CDR3 covers 17 residues. Trimming removed 6 bases from V and 2 bases from J, with 19 bases in between. CDR1 and CDR2 from the germline V gene are SEHNR and FQNEAQ (reference sequence). CDR3 amino acids: CASSSARDTTNTGELFF. CDR3 nucleotide sequence: TGTGCCAGCAGTTCCGCACGGGACACAACCAACACCGGGGAGCTGTTTTTT.

The V call is TRBV5-1, the J call TRBJ2-5, with D hard to call. Germline values: CDR1 SGHRS, CDR2 YFSETQ. This CDR3 spans 13 amino acids. V was clipped by 0 bases and J by 8 bases, with 11 bases between them. The CDR3 sequence is CASSLDNRLTQYF. CDR3 bases: TGCGCCAGCAGCTTGGACAACCGTCTAACCCAGTACTTC. The full variable domain, rest sourced from reference TRBV5-1 and TRBJ2-5, is KAGVTQTPRYLIKTRGQQVTLSCSPISGHRSVSWYQQTPGQGLQFLFEYFSETQRNKGNFPGRFSGRQFSNSRSEMNVSTLELGDSALYLCASSLDNRLTQYFGPGTRLLVL.